This is a list of T cell receptor beta chains from one sample in a study of blood T cell repertoires in COVID-19. Clones were read by immunoSEQ multiplex PCR, and TCRdb kept only the in-frame ones, dropping some. This table has 95,000 to 120,000 clones, 85% appearing once. The specimen sequenced was peripheral blood. The receptors were sampled from a human donor in a cohort sampled during active COVID-19. The CDR3 runs from the conserved cysteine through the conserved F or W. D genes are given only for firm matches. Clone size is shown for a subset of rows, as once, few, many or a class of expanded clone.

clone_size j_call v_call d_call cdr3_aa cdr3_nt
- TRBJ2-5 TRBV5-1 - CASSLEFEAQYF TGCGCCAGCAGCTTGGAATTTGAGGCCCAGTACTTC
- TRBJ2-1 TRBV4-3 TRBD2 CASSLMRLAGGLRNEQFF TGCGCCAGCAGCCTCATGAGACTAGCGGGGGGGCTGAGGAATGAGCAGTTCTTC
- TRBJ1-3 TRBV30 - CAWSVLGRYSGNTIYF TGTGCCTGGAGTGTATTGGGGAGATACTCTGGAAACACCATATATTTT
- TRBJ2-1 TRBV7-9 TRBD2 CASSKTSGEGNEQFF TGTGCCAGCAGCAAGACTAGCGGGGAGGGGAATGAGCAGTTCTTC
- TRBJ1-6 TRBV2 TRBD1 CASSEARSQGVNSPLHF TGTGCCAGCAGTGAAGCGCGGTCACAGGGGGTAAATTCACCCCTCCACTTT
- TRBJ2-1 TRBV9 - CASSPSGNEQFF TGTGCCAGCAGCCCGAGCGGGAATGAGCAGTTCTTC
- TRBJ1-2 TRBV19 - CASSIRGGDYGYTF TGTGCCAGTAGTATACGAGGGGGAGACTATGGCTACACCTTC
- TRBJ2-3 TRBV27 TRBD2 CASSFLRTSGGDTQYF TGTGCCAGCAGTTTCCTCCGGACTAGCGGGGGGGATACGCAGTATTTT
once TRBJ1-1 TRBV11-2 - CASSLALQGVEAFF TGTGCCAGCAGCTTAGCTTTACAGGGTGTTGAAGCTTTCTTT
- TRBJ2-1 TRBV7-9 - CASSTDLYNEQFF TGTGCCAGCAGTACAGACCTCTACAATGAGCAGTTCTTC
- TRBJ2-3 TRBV5-4 - CASSSGRTDTQYF TGTGCCAGCAGCTCTGGGCGCACAGATACGCAGTATTTT
- TRBJ2-1 TRBV3-1/TRBV3-2 TRBD2 CASSLQGLAGGNEQFF TGTGCCAGCAGCCTACAGGGTCTAGCGGGGGGGAATGAGCAGTTCTTC
- TRBJ2-3 TRBV5-1 - CASSTSRLSPRGTDTQYF TGCGCCAGCAGCACTAGTCGTCTGTCCCCACGGGGCACAGATACGCAGTATTTT
- TRBJ2-3 TRBV6-2/TRBV6-3 - CASSNSGTDTQYF TGTGCCAGCAGCAACTCCGGGACAGATACGCAGTATTTT
few TRBJ1-5 TRBV2 - CASSEWTVNQPQHF TGTGCCAGCAGTGAGTGGACAGTAAATCAGCCCCAGCATTTT
- TRBJ1-6 TRBV4-1 TRBD1 CASSQEVGQGSNSPLHF TGCGCCAGCAGCCAAGAGGTCGGACAGGGGTCGAATTCACCCCTCCACTTT
- TRBJ1-1 TRBV4-3 - CASSQDSGGVNTEAFF TGCGCCAGCAGCCAAGATTCCGGGGGAGTGAACACTGAAGCTTTCTTT
- TRBJ1-1 TRBV30 TRBD1 CAWSTGGKTTEAFF TGTGCCTGGAGTACAGGGGGAAAAACCACTGAAGCTTTCTTT
few TRBJ2-7 TRBV19 - CASSSSGTSYEQYF TGTGCCAGTAGTAGTTCCGGGACTTCCTACGAGCAGTACTTC
once TRBJ1-1 TRBV28 TRBD1 CASSLILIRQGANTEAFF TGTGCCAGCAGTTTAATTCTTATACGACAGGGGGCGAACACTGAAGCTTTCTTT
- TRBJ2-7 TRBV7-9 - CASSLGLARNEQYF TGTGCCAGCAGCTTAGGACTGGCTCGGAACGAGCAGTACTTC
once TRBJ1-5 TRBV28 - CASSPGTKNQPQHF TGTGCCAGCAGCCCCGGGACAAAGAATCAGCCCCAGCATTTT
once TRBJ1-6 TRBV3-1/TRBV3-2 - CASSQQGKNSPLHF TGTGCCAGCAGCCAACAGGGGAAAAATTCACCCCTCCACTTT
- TRBJ2-2 TRBV9 TRBD1 CASTPGQGANTGELFF TGTGCCAGCACCCCGGGACAGGGGGCGAACACCGGGGAGCTGTTTTTT
- TRBJ1-2 TRBV18 TRBD1 CASSPRDRGLGYGYTF TGTGCCAGCTCACCAAGGGACAGGGGGCTAGGCTATGGCTACACCTTC
once TRBJ2-3 TRBV28 TRBD1 CASSSWDRATDTQYF TGTGCCAGCAGTTCTTGGGACAGGGCCACAGATACGCAGTATTTT
- TRBJ2-1 TRBV28 TRBD2 CASTFIPGLANSYNEQFF TGTGCCAGCACCTTTATACCGGGACTAGCGAACTCCTACAATGAGCAGTTCTTC
once TRBJ1-5 TRBV21-1 - CASSGGQGGQFSNQPQHF TGTGCCAGCAGCGGGGGACAGGGGGGACAATTTAGCAATCAGCCCCAGCATTTT
- TRBJ1-3 TRBV4-3 - CASSQDIRSGNTIYF TGCGCCAGCAGCCAAGATATTCGCTCTGGAAACACCATATATTTT
- TRBJ2-1 TRBV25-1 - CASSPLTVYNEQFF TGTGCCAGCAGTCCCCTAACGGTTTACAATGAGCAGTTCTTC
- TRBJ1-1 TRBV6-5 - CASSYSVQGNTEAFF TGTGCCAGCAGTTACTCAGTTCAGGGGAACACTGAAGCTTTCTTT
- TRBJ2-7 TRBV30 TRBD2 CAWSRRGGHEQYF TGTGCCTGGAGTCGACGCGGGGGTCACGAGCAGTACTTC
few TRBJ2-1 TRBV19 TRBD1 CASWDRVGNEQFF TGTGCCAGCTGGGACAGGGTGGGCAATGAGCAGTTCTTC
- TRBJ2-2 TRBV24-1 TRBD1 CATSDLVGGVGTGELFF TGTGCCACCAGTGATTTGGTAGGGGGCGTAGGCACCGGGGAGCTGTTTTTT
- TRBJ1-3 TRBV6-5 TRBD1 CASSYRDREGNTIYF TGTGCCAGCAGTTACAGAGACAGGGAAGGAAACACCATATATTTT
- TRBJ1-1 TRBV6-2/TRBV6-3 - CASSYGVPPGTEAFF TGTGCCAGCAGTTACGGGGTACCTCCGGGGACTGAAGCTTTCTTT
- TRBJ2-2 TRBV6-6 - CASSRLPANTGELFF TGTGCCAGCAGTCGACTACCCGCGAACACCGGGGAGCTGTTTTTT
- TRBJ2-3 TRBV9 - CASSVMQATADTQYF TGTGCCAGCAGCGTAATGCAGGCCACCGCAGATACGCAGTATTTT
- TRBJ2-7 TRBV7-2 TRBD2 CASSSLAGAYEQYF TGTGCCAGCAGCTCTCTAGCGGGAGCCTACGAGCAGTACTTC
- TRBJ2-3 TRBV28 TRBD1 CASSPQGVTDTQYF TGTGCCAGCAGTCCCCAGGGGGTCACAGATACGCAGTATTTT
once TRBJ2-1 TRBV11-3 - CASSLGTTYNEQFF TGTGCCAGCAGCTTAGGGACAACCTACAATGAGCAGTTCTTC
- TRBJ2-7 TRBV6-4 TRBD2 CASSASGGSEQYF TGTGCCAGCAGCGCTAGCGGGGGCTCCGAGCAGTACTTC
- TRBJ2-5 TRBV30 - CAWSVGMRETQYF TGTGCCTGGAGTGTAGGTATGAGGGAGACCCAGTACTTC